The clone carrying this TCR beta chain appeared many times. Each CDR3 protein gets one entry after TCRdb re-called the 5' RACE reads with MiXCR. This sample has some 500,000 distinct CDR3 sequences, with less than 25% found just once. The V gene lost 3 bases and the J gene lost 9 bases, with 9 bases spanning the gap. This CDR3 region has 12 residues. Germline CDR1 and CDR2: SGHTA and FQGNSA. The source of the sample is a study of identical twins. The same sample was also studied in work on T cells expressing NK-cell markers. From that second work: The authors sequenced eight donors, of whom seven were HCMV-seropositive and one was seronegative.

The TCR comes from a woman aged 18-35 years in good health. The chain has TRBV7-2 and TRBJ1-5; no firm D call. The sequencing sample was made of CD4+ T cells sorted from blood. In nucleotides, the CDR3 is TGTGCCAGCAGCTTGGGTACACGGCCCCAGCATTTT. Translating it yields CASSLGTRPQHF.